The 23 T cell receptor beta chains given below trace back to one sample, sequenced in a study of T cells in Graves' hyperthyroidism and ophthalmopathy. TCR beta CDR3 sequences were amplified from RNA transcripts. Initially, a first-round RT-PCR of the TCR CDR3 employed the HTBI primer set. TCRdb itself ran the multiplex PCR reads through MiXCR, one entry per CDR3 protein. Among hundreds of thousands of distinct CDR3 sequences listed, approximately 25% were seen once. The sample consisted of blood. Source of these receptors: a young woman with Graves' ophthalmopathy.

This clonotype was seen at least ten times. This chain uses TRBV7-2 with TRBJ1-3; no clear D. The CDR3 has 13 residues. V was cut by 1 base and J by 6 bases, with 7 bases left in between. CDR1 is SGHTA and CDR2 is FQGNSA in the germline V gene. This CDR3 reads CASSLGLENTIYF. The CDR3 DNA reads TGTGCCAGCAGCTTAGGGCTAGAAAACACCATATATTTT.

This clonotype was recorded at least ten times. The chain uses TRBV11-2 and TRBJ2-5, with D unclear. Trimming removed 5 bases at V and 5 bases at J, with 9 bases between. Germline loops: CDR1 SGHAT, CDR2 FQNNGV. This CDR3 region has 12 residues. In DNA, the CDR3 is TGTGCCAGCAGCCGCGAGGAGGAGACCCAGTACTTC. Amino acid sequence: CASSREEETQYF. The full variable domain, completed using reference TRBV11-2 and TRBJ2-5, is EAGVAQSPRYKIIEKRQSVAFWCNPISGHATLYWYQQILGQGPKLLIQFQNNGVVDDSQLPKDRFSAERLKGVDSTLKIQPAKLEDSAVYLCASSREEETQYFGPGTRLLVL.

This chain links TRBV29-1 with TRBJ2-7; the match to TRBD1 covers 9 bases. CDR3 length: 14 amino acids. Looked up from germline, CDR1 is SQVTM and CDR2 is ANQGSEA. Trimming cost V 7 bases and J 4 bases; bases outside gene matches: 11. The CDR3 DNA is TGCAGCGCTTTAATACAGGGGGCGGGATACGAGCAGTACTTC. The encoded protein is CSALIQGAGYEQYF.

The chain links TRBV29-1 to TRBJ1-2; D possibly corresponds to TRBD1 (5 bases). This CDR3 has 11 residues. CDR1 is SQVTM, CDR2 ANQGSEA, per germline. V dropped 4 bases and J dropped 6 bases, with 9 bases sitting between them. The CDR3 reads CSVGTGDGYTF. The CDR3 DNA sequence: TGCAGCGTTGGAACGGGGGATGGCTACACCTTC.

This clonotype was counted many times. This chain joins TRBV7-3 and TRBJ2-7; a possible D gene is TRBD1 (5 bases). The V end lost 2 bases, the J end lost 2 bases, and 7 bases lay between the germline ends. There are 13 residues in the CDR3. Germline assignment: CDR1 SGHTA and CDR2 FQGTGA. The CDR3 DNA follows: TGTGCCAGCAGCTTAGGCAGGGCCTACGAGCAGTACTTC. Its translation: CASSLGRAYEQYF.

This clonotype has ten or more counts. The chain uses TRBV6-1 and TRBJ1-5, with D possibly TRBD1 on 5 matching bases. The CDR3 runs to 16 residues. V lost 5 bases and J lost 2, with 16 bases in between. Germline CDR1 is MNHNS and CDR2 is SASEGT. In DNA form, the CDR3 reads TGTGCCAGCAGTCCGACGGGGCGCGGGGGCAATCAGCCCCAGCATTTT. Encoded protein: CASSPTGRGGNQPQHF.

The V gene is TRBV4-3, the J gene TRBJ2-7, with unresolved D. V was cut by 1 base and J by 1 base, with 11 bases left in between. From germline, CDR1 is LGHNA and CDR2 YSLEER. The CDR3 extends over 15 amino acids. CDR3 protein: CASSQVGAGSYEQYF. In DNA form, the CDR3 reads TGCGCCAGCAGCCAAGTAGGTGCCGGGTCCTACGAGCAGTACTTC.

This clonotype showed up many times. This chain uses TRBV6-5 with TRBJ2-5; 11 nucleotides line up with TRBD1. The CDR3 consists of 17 residues. J gave up 1 base and V 0 bases, and 4 bases lay outside the gene matches. The germline CDR1 and CDR2 sequences are MNHEY and SVGAGI. The CDR3 loop reads CASSYSWTGGTQETQYF. The CDR3, as DNA: TGTGCCAGCAGTTACTCATGGACAGGGGGCACCCAAGAGACCCAGTACTTC.

The chain uses TRBV3-1 and TRBJ2-7; 8 bases align to TRBD2. This CDR3 comprises 16 residues. The V segment lost 2 bases and the J segment 1 base; nucleotides outside the gene matches: 7. Germline assignment: CDR1 LGHDT and CDR2 YNNKEL (reference sequence). The CDR3 region has the DNA TGTGCCAGCAGCCAATTGGGTAGCGGGGCGTCCTACGAGCAGTACTTC. Its protein is CASSQLGSGASYEQYF.

This clonotype appeared many times. The rearrangement links TRBV4-2 to TRBJ1-2; D is perhaps TRBD1 (6 bases). The germline CDR1 and CDR2 sequences are LGHNA and YNFKEQ. The CDR3 is made up of 16 amino acids. Deletions cut 4 bases from V and 0 bases from J, with 15 bases between. The CDR3 coding sequence is TGTGCCAGCAGCCCCCGCCGGGACAAATCTAACTATGGCTACACCTTC. Translation gives CASSPRRDKSNYGYTF.

V gene TRBV11-2 combines with J gene TRBJ1-2, with D perhaps TRBD1 (6 bases). V was shortened by 5 bases and J by 3 bases, with 16 bases between the two germline ends. CDR3 length equals 15 residues. From germline, CDR1 is SGHAT and CDR2 FQNNGV. The CDR3 protein is CASSPPRDKYYGYTF. The DNA for the CDR3 is TGTGCCAGCAGCCCACCTCGGGACAAGTACTATGGCTACACCTTC.

At least ten counts were recorded for this clonotype. V usage is TRBV7-2 and J usage is TRBJ2-5; D possibly corresponds to TRBD2 (5 bases). Trimming took off 3 bases at V and 1 base at J, with 12 bases between the two ends. The CDR3 extends over 15 amino acids. Germline assignment: CDR1 SGHTA and CDR2 FQGNSA. The CDR3 spells CASSLGSGTQETQYF. The DNA of the CDR3 is TGTGCCAGCAGCTTGGGGAGTGGTACCCAAGAGACCCAGTACTTC.

This clonotype was seen at least ten times. The V gene is TRBV7-3, the J gene TRBJ2-5; 7 bases fit TRBD2. CDR1 and CDR2 from the germline V gene are SGHTA and FQGTGA. J gave up 2 bases and V 5 bases, and 8 bases lay outside the gene matches. CDR3 length: 15 amino acids. The DNA for the CDR3 is TGTGCCAGCAGCAAGAGCTGGGGGGGGCAAGAGACCCAGTACTTC. It codes for CASSKSWGGQETQYF. The full variable domain, in which reference TRBV7-3 and TRBJ2-5 provide the parts outside the CDR3, is GAGVSQTPSNKVTEKGKYVELRCDPISGHTALYWYRQSLGQGPEFLIYFQGTGAADDSGLPNDRFFAVRPEGSVSTLKIQRTERGDSAVYLCASSKSWGGQETQYFGPGTRLLVL.

This clonotype turned up a few times. This chain links TRBV11-2 with TRBJ1-2; 8 bases are shared with TRBD1. CDR1 is SGHAT, CDR2 FQNNGV, per germline. Trimming removed 2 bases from V and 4 bases from J; junction bases left unmatched: 6. This CDR3 has 15 amino acids. The CDR3 DNA is TGTGCCAGCAGCTTATTGGACAGGGCTGGCTATGGCTACACCTTC. This codes for CASSLLDRAGYGYTF.

The rearrangement links TRBV12-3 or TRBV12-4 to TRBJ1-1; D ambiguous. The CDR3 spans 13 residues. Trimming removed 10 bases at V and 3 bases at J, with 15 bases between. The CDR3 DNA reads as TGTGCCACCTCCATGGCGGGGTACACTGAAGCTTTCTTT. Translating gives CATSMAGYTEAFF.

The sample holds a few counts of this clonotype. The rearrangement links TRBV6-1 to TRBJ1-2, with D possibly TRBD1 on 6 matching bases. This CDR3 is built from 14 residues. Germline V gene sequence: CDR1 MNHNS, CDR2 SASEGT. Trimming left V 7 bases short and J 4 bases short, with 16 bases between. The CDR3 region is CASTRQDLGYGYTF. The DNA for the CDR3 is TGTGCCAGCACAAGACAGGACCTCGGCTATGGCTACACCTTC.

This clonotype occurred many times. This chain links TRBV20-1 with TRBJ2-7; D possibly corresponds to TRBD1 (6 bases). Germline CDR1 reads DFQATT; CDR2 reads SNEGSKA (reference sequence). The V gene lost 0 bases and the J gene lost 3 bases, with 18 bases spanning the gap. CDR3 length: 16 amino acids. CDR3 DNA sequence: TGCAGTGCTAGAGATGGTGGGGGCAGGAGCCTCTACGAGCAGTACTTC. Protein sequence: CSARDGGGRSLYEQYF.

This clonotype was seen a handful of times. The rearrangement links TRBV6-1 to TRBJ1-2; TRBD1 aligns across 7 bases. The CDR3 runs to 13 residues. Germline CDR1 reads MNHNS; CDR2 reads SASEGT. Germline trimming cut 10 bases from V and 5 bases from J; bases unmatched to any gene: 10. CDR3 amino acids: CATTEGAGYGYTF. The CDR3 DNA sequence: TGTGCCACCACGGAGGGGGCCGGGTATGGCTACACCTTC.

V is TRBV20-1 and J is TRBJ1-1; 11 bases map to TRBD1. Germline V lookup: CDR1 DFQATT, CDR2 SNEGSKA (reference sequence). Trimming removed 3 bases from V and 10 bases from J; junction bases left unmatched: 10. The CDR3 is 14 amino acids. The CDR3 bases are TGCAGTGCTAGGGGACAGGGGGGGACGTCAACAGCTTTCTTT. Residues: CSARGQGGTSTAFF.

To note about this clonotype: Mismatch with germline at one junction end may stem from a read error. The chain recombines TRBV12-3 or TRBV12-4 with TRBJ1-1; D unclear. The CDR3 loop spans 16 amino acids. The CDR3 is CASSLAPNRGNTEAFF. The CDR3 DNA follows: TGTGCCAGCAGCTTAGCCCCAAATCGGGGGAACACTGAAGCTTTCTTT.

This clonotype was counted only a few times. The chain links TRBV15 to TRBJ2-5, with TRBD1 matching 8 bases. J lost 0 bases, V lost 0 bases, and 0 bases had no gene match. The germline CDR1 and CDR2 sequences are LNHNV and YYDKDF (reference sequence). The CDR3 has 15 residues. CDR3 residues: CATSRETGDQETQYF. The CDR3, as DNA: TGTGCCACCAGCAGAGAGACAGGGGACCAAGAGACCCAGTACTTC.

Many counts were recorded for this clonotype. The CDR3 nucleotides read TGTGCCAGCAGTTTCCAATCCCTCGGGGCCTACGAGCAGTACTTC. This gives the protein CASSFQSLGAYEQYF. The chain carries TRBV28 and TRBJ2-7; D might be TRBD2 (5 bases). Germline-derived CDR1 and CDR2 are MDHEN and SYDVKM. CDR3 length: 15 amino acids. V lost 3 bases and J lost 2, with 14 bases in between.

At least ten counts were recorded for this clonotype. The chain has TRBV12-5 and TRBJ1-2; D gene unclear. The CDR3 spans 14 residues. Germline-derived CDR1 and CDR2 are LGHNT and FRNRAP. Trimming cost V 3 bases and J 7 bases, with 15 bases left between them. The CDR3, as DNA: TGTGCTAGTGGTTTAACCGCCCAACGTGGTGGCTACACCTTC. Translated: CASGLTAQRGGYTF.